Listed here is a single TCR beta chain. This sample stems from a study of blood T cell repertoires in COVID-19. Measured with immunoSEQ multiplex PCR; TCRdb has only the in-frame clones, and not every one. In the table there are 200,000 to 250,000 clones, 80% to 90% of which are singletons. The CDR3 runs to 15 residues. The germline V gene has CDR1 SGHRS and CDR2 YFSETQ. The trim removed 3 bases at V and 3 bases at J, leaving 3 bases unmatched. This receptor was identified in a man aged 50 or older with acute or convalescent COVID-19. Specimen: peripheral blood. This sequence joins TRBV5-1 and TRBJ2-3, with 11 bases that match TRBD1. This CDR3 is CASSSGDRGTDTQYF. CDR3 bases: TGCGCCAGCAGCTCCGGGGACAGGGGGACAGATACGCAGTATTTT.